Reported below is one T cell receptor beta chain. Its antigen is not identified. V was clipped by 5 bases and J by 11 bases; unmatched bases: 15. The CDR3 contains 15 residues. Per the germline V gene, CDR1 is SGHTA and CDR2 is FQGTGA. The donors were adults (healthy and HIV-negative) with no recent acute infections or vaccinations. CD4+ cell separation produced CD45RA+ naive and CD45RA-negative memory subsets. Assay used: immunoSEQ multiplex PCR; TCRdb lists only in-frame clones, some missing. The table lists a few million clones, about 92% of them singletons. The data were obtained in a study of shared clonotypes between healthy human individuals. Findings and caveats of the study: A handful of donors showed sharing of about 4.6% of naive CD4 clonotypes.

Sequenced material: naive CD4+ T cells from PBMCs. The subset was: CD45RA+ positively selected. The source is a man aged 18 to 35 in good health. Some clones in this sample may be carry-over from other donors' samples. The chain links TRBV7-3 to TRBJ2-3; 8 nucleotides agree with TRBD1. CDR3 protein: CASSMTGASPFGQYF. CDR3 in DNA: TGTGCCAGCAGCATGACAGGGGCAAGCCCCTTCGGGCAGTATTTT. Variable domain in full (rest from reference TRBV7-3 and TRBJ2-3): GAGVSQTPSNKVTEKGKYVELRCDPISGHTALYWYRQSLGQGPEFLIYFQGTGAADDSGLPNDRFFAVRPEGSVSTLKIQRTERGDSAVYLCASSMTGASPFGQYFGPGTRLTVL.